This T cell receptor (beta chain) emerged from a study of CD8+ T cells in alopecia areata. Reverse transcription of extracted RNA yielded cDNA, which provided the sequencing template. Sequencing used immunoSEQ multiplex PCR; TCRdb keeps in-frame clones, though not all of them. The sample shows over 100,000 clones, 50% to 55% of them seen only once. Treatment defined: oral pan-JAK inhibitor, 5-10 mg twice daily. Sequencing used CD4+ T cells sorted from blood, obtained at week 4, from a patient treated with tofacitinib. This TCR was recovered from a human donor with alopecia areata.

DNA for the CDR3: TGCGCCACCGCCGGAGGGGGGCTTACAGATACGCAGTATTTT. It encodes CATAGGGLTDTQYF. The chain carries TRBV5-1 and TRBJ2-3, with D perhaps being TRBD1 or TRBD2 (6 bases each). CDR3 size: 14 residues. Germline loops: CDR1 SGHRS, CDR2 YFSETQ. Trimming pared 9 bases from V and 3 bases from J, leaving 17 bases between.